This T cell receptor beta chain comes out of a study of blood T cell repertoires in COVID-19 (TCRdb year 2020). For the study in its entirety: The collaborator samples originated in the United States, Italy and Spain and spanned the acute and convalescent phases of COVID-19. The material from the prospective study consisted of cDNA or gDNA derived from T cells, B-cell-depleted T cells, or PBMCs. Subjects who had been exposed to COVID-19, were actively infected with it, or had recovered from it provided the deeply sampled blood TCRbeta repertoires that made up the dataset. The repertoires were released in a freely available public database intended as a resource for research on the immune response to SARS-CoV-2. Samples were obtained from the ongoing ImmuneRACE study (first 160 participants) and from about 1,300 subjects provided by 6 global collaborators. The sample metadata nearly always contained a de-identified subject ID, COVID-19 status, age in years and sex. Where HLA class I and class II types were available, the types were taken from metadata supplied by the sample provider, not from assay-based typing.

Counted from cysteine to phenylalanine, this CDR3 has 14 amino acids. CDR3 DNA is the only sequence kept; it has 42 bases, read in frame from the first base. The germline V gene sets CDR1 to SGHRS and CDR2 to YFSETQ. Compared with germline, V lacks 0 bases and J lacks 12 bases; bases without a gene match: 8. TCRbeta CDR3 regions were amplified from genomic DNA by means of the immunoSEQ Assay, a bias-controlled multiplex PCR. The paper's processing steps were these. Within the assay, amplification of reference gene primers was used to estimate how many nucleated cells each sample contained. To quantify the absolute abundance of each unique TCRbeta CDR3 rearrangement, sequence reads were collapsed and filtered. For each sample, productive Simpson clonality was calculated as the square root of Simpson's diversity index over productive rearrangements. TCRdb took this table from immuneACCESS and kept in-frame rearrangements with V and J called. Such tables lack part of the clones; where checked against another copy, unresolved V genes explain under half of the gap, and the rest is unexplained. The DNA gave D and trimming, while V, J and clone size come from that table. This sample has tens of thousands of clones in its table, and around 87% of those were observed once. Approximately 6.5% of the sample rests with the top ten.

In Seattle, one collaborating source enrolled patients while the infection was active and tracked those patients longitudinally over the course of disease. The collaborating institutions used their own protocols to collect whole blood in K2EDTA tubes. For TCRbeta analysis, collaborators shipped samples as frozen whole blood, isolated PBMCs, or DNA extracted from either of those sample types. In regard to this clone: Its binding antigen is unknown. No base-level quality is on record; no much larger clone is a single base apart.

Broad study findings and their caveats: How much clinical and demographic metadata was included differed by source and by participant, and the metadata was provided uncurated.

This receptor chain uses TRBV5-1 and TRBJ1-4; TRBD1 aligns with 7 central bases. The clonotype comes from a woman aged 60-70 years with COVID-19, enrolled during active disease. The specimen sequenced was peripheral blood. The CDR3 region reads CASSLDGPRGELFF. Here is the DNA: TGCGCCAGCAGCTTGGACGGGCCCAGGGGGGAACTGTTTTTT.